The 15 T cell receptor beta chains reported below all come from one sample, sequenced in a study of CD4 and CD8 cells across lung adenocarcinoma regions. TCRdb ran MiXCR on the PCR reads and lists one entry per CDR3 protein. The sample holds about 2,400 distinct CDR3 sequences, 40% to 60% seen once. Sequenced sample: CD4+ T cells from the center of a lung tumor. These TCRs come from a female donor with lung adenocarcinoma. The CD4 and CD8 labels of this study may be unreliable.

Turning to this clonotype: A read error may explain this, as a much larger clone is one base away. The gene calls are TRBV6-1 and TRBJ2-1; D is ambiguous. From germline, CDR1 is MNHNS and CDR2 SASEGT. The CDR3 has 13 residues. Trimming left V 2 bases short and J 10 bases short, with 12 bases between. CDR3 amino acids: CASSESWIYEQFF. In DNA, the CDR3 is TGTGCCAGCAGTGAAAGTTGGATCTACGAGCAGTTCTTC.

This rearrangement joins TRBV6-1 to TRBJ1-2; TRBD1 matches at 9 bases. Germline V gives CDR1 MNHNS, CDR2 SASEGT. The CDR3 extends over 14 amino acids. The trim removed 1 base at V and 4 bases at J, leaving 1 base unmatched. The CDR3 nucleotides are TGTGCCAGCAGTGAAGTGGACAGGGGCTATGGCTACACCTTC. Its translation: CASSEVDRGYGYTF.

The chain has TRBV27 and TRBJ2-1, with D possibly matching TRBD2 (6 bases). Germline CDR1 is MNHEY and CDR2 is SMNVEV (reference sequence). V was cut by 5 bases and J by 4 bases, with 12 bases left in between. The CDR3 consists of 14 residues. The CDR3 protein is CASSVGGVYNEQFF. As DNA, the CDR3 is TGTGCCAGCAGTGTTGGAGGGGTGTACAATGAGCAGTTCTTC.

This clonotype rates as large. The V gene is TRBV6-1, the J gene TRBJ2-1, with TRBD2 matching over 10 bases. CDR3 length equals 15 residues. J lost 6 bases, V lost 5 bases, and 7 bases had no gene match. Germline lookup yields CDR1 MNHNS and CDR2 SASEGT. CDR3 residues: CASSRTSGEPNEQFF. The DNA of the CDR3 is TGTGCCAGCAGTAGGACTAGCGGAGAACCCAATGAGCAGTTCTTC.

The V gene is TRBV20-1, the J gene TRBJ2-4, with a weak D call TRBD1 (6 bases). The V gene's germline CDR1 is DFQATT and CDR2 SNEGSKA (reference sequence). CDR3 length equals 14 residues. Trimming took off 1 base at V and 4 bases at J, with 11 bases between the two ends. In DNA, the CDR3 is TGCAGTGCTAGAGCGTCGCAGGGGAAAAACATTCAGTACTTC. The encoded protein is CSARASQGKNIQYF.

The chain uses TRBV5-1 and TRBJ2-3; perhaps TRBD1 as D (5 bases). The CDR3 covers 12 residues. V was trimmed by 5 bases and J by 6 bases, leaving 10 bases between them. Looked up from germline, CDR1 is SGHRS and CDR2 is YFSETQ. The CDR3 sequence: CASRQDGDTQYF. The CDR3 DNA reads TGCGCCAGCAGACAGGACGGGGATACGCAGTATTTT.

This chain joins TRBV27 and TRBJ2-1, with no clear D. The J call may be wrong; the DNA end is better matched by TRBJ2-5. Germline CDR1 and CDR2: MNHEY and SMNVEV (reference sequence). This CDR3 has 15 amino acids. CDR3: CASSSQLLYLKAQYF. For the CDR3, the DNA is TGTGCCAGCAGTTCCCAATTACTTTACCTAAAGGCCCAGTACTTC.

This sequence joins TRBV12-3 or TRBV12-4 and TRBJ2-1; perhaps TRBD2 as D (6 bases). This CDR3 region has 14 residues. The V end lost 5 bases, the J end lost 10 bases, and 18 bases lay between the germline ends. The CDR3 loop is CASSGGTSGREQFF. CDR3 coding DNA: TGTGCCAGCAGTGGTGGGACTTCCGGGCGGGAGCAGTTCTTC.

The rearrangement links TRBV6-5 to TRBJ2-5; possible D gene TRBD1, 6 bases. Per the germline V gene, CDR1 is MNHEY and CDR2 is SVGAGI. The CDR3 runs 16 residues. V was cut by 0 bases and J by 4 bases, with 15 bases left in between. CDR3 bases: TGTGCCAGCAGTTACTCAGGCATGGGGGCAGGAGAGACCCAGTACTTC. Translated: CASSYSGMGAGETQYF.

Remarks on this clonotype: At one boundary the junction diverges from the germline segment, which might be a read error. The chain employs TRBV6-4 and TRBJ2-4; 9 bases fit TRBD2. Germline CDR1 is MRHNA and CDR2 is SNTAGT. CDR3 length: 13 amino acids. The CDR3 DNA sequence: TGTGCCAGCAGTGTAGGGGCGGGAGGGCCAGAGTTCTTC. Amino acids: CASSVGAGGPEFF.

In its sample, this clonotype is large. The chain recombines TRBV6-1 with TRBJ2-2; D is possibly TRBD2 (6 bases). Trimming stripped 3 bases from V and 1 base from J, with 15 bases between. This CDR3 is built from 17 residues. Germline V gives CDR1 MNHNS, CDR2 SASEGT. Written as DNA, the CDR3 is TGTGCCAGCAGTGACAAGACTAGAAGATTGAACACCGGGGAGCTGTTTTTT. Translated: CASSDKTRRLNTGELFF.

Within the sample, this clonotype is medium-sized. This chain uses TRBV4-1 with TRBJ2-1; D is tentatively TRBD1 or TRBD2 (5 bases each). The V and J ends lost 1 base and 0 bases respectively, with 13 bases between them. Germline CDR1 is MGHRA and CDR2 is YSYEKL. The CDR3 is made up of 17 amino acids. In DNA, the CDR3 is TGCGCCAGCAGCCAAGCCCGGGGCGCGAGCTCCTACAATGAGCAGTTCTTC. It translates to CASSQARGASSYNEQFF.

This clonotype is categorized as medium-sized (0.01 to 0.1%). This rearrangement joins TRBV27 to TRBJ2-1; 9 nucleotides match TRBD2. CDR1 and CDR2 (germline): MNHEY, SMNVEV (reference sequence). This CDR3 has 16 amino acids. With 3 bases clipped from V and 0 bases from J, the junction kept 3 bases outside the gene matches. The CDR3 DNA follows: TGTGCCAGCAGTTTTAGCGGGAGTGGCTCCTACAATGAGCAGTTCTTC. The encoded protein is CASSFSGSGSYNEQFF.

This clonotype was counted only a few times. The chain uses TRBV6-1 and TRBJ1-4; D is unresolved. Per the germline V gene, CDR1 is MNHNS and CDR2 is SASEGT. The V and J ends lost 5 bases and 8 bases respectively, with 15 bases between them. The CDR3 totals 14 residues. CDR3 loop: CASSQTPDGEKLFF. The CDR3 bases are TGTGCCAGCAGTCAGACACCCGATGGGGAAAAACTGTTTTTT.

This clonotype was seen a handful of times. This chain's CDR3 is CASSPGTSGRIHEQYF. CDR3 in DNA: TGTGCCAGCAGCCCCGGGACTAGCGGGAGGATCCACGAGCAGTACTTC. The rearrangement uses TRBV7-2 and TRBJ2-5, with TRBD2 identical over 15 bases. With the DNA end fitting TRBJ2-7 better, the J assignment may be wrong. The CDR3 extends over 16 amino acids. CDR1 is SGHTA and CDR2 is FQGNSA in the germline V gene.